One and the same sample provided the 22 T cell receptor beta chains below, sequenced in a study of response to subunit inactivated influenza vaccine. TCRdb re-derived calls from the RT-PCR reads in MiXCR, one entry per CDR3 protein. Here the sample spans about 650,000 distinct CDR3 sequences, approximately 15% being singletons. Sequenced material: PBMCs from blood, taken approximately 15 days before vaccination. The receptors were sampled from a man aged 50-60 years who received an inactivated influenza vaccine.

This clonotype was observed at least ten times. Here the CDR3 reads CSASTGGFTIQYF. Here the CDR3 DNA reads TGCAGTGCTAGTACGGGGGGTTTTACCATTCAGTACTTC. This rearrangement joins TRBV20-1 to TRBJ2-4; 7 bases are a match to TRBD2. The CDR3 totals 13 residues. Trimming removed 3 bases from V and 9 bases from J; junction bases left unmatched: 8. Germline CDR1 reads DFQATT; CDR2 reads SNEGSKA (reference sequence).

The chain carries TRBV15 and TRBJ1-5; tentative D call: TRBD1 (5 bases). Germline V gene sequence: CDR1 LNHNV, CDR2 YYDKDF (reference sequence). The CDR3 loop spans 15 amino acids. V was cut by 3 bases and J by 0 bases, with 9 bases left in between. The CDR3 nucleotides read TGTGCCACCAGCAGTTGGGGCGCTAGCAATCAGCCCCAGCATTTT. It specifies CATSSWGASNQPQHF. Full variable domain (rest looked up from reference TRBV15 and TRBJ1-5): DAMVIQNPRYQVTQFGKPVTLSCSQTLNHNVMYWYQQKSSQAPKLLFHYYDKDFNNEADTPDNFQSRRPNTSFCFLDIRSPGLGDTAMYLCATSSWGASNQPQHFGDGTRLSIL.

This clonotype was counted ten times or more. The chain combines TRBV5-1 with TRBJ2-1; no clear D gene. V shed 2 bases and J shed 6 bases, with 6 bases lying between them. This CDR3 has 12 amino acids. Germline CDR1 is SGHRS and CDR2 is YFSETQ. The CDR3 here is CASSFGVNEQFF. The CDR3 nucleotides are TGCGCCAGCAGCTTTGGGGTCAATGAGCAGTTCTTC.

This clonotype was seen at least ten times. The chain links TRBV4-3 to TRBJ2-1; 10 bases map to TRBD2. Germline CDR1 and CDR2: LGHNA and YSLEER. The CDR3 contains 16 residues. Trimming took 0 bases from V and 9 from J; bases not matched to a gene: 8. CDR3: CASSQEGASGRFEQFF. The CDR3 coding sequence is TGCGCCAGCAGCCAAGAAGGGGCTAGCGGGAGATTTGAGCAGTTCTTC.

The gene calls are TRBV10-3 and TRBJ2-1; the match to TRBD2 covers 14 bases. The V gene's germline CDR1 is ENHRY and CDR2 SYGVKD. This CDR3 has 14 residues. V lost 6 bases to trimming and J lost 8 bases; unmatched junction nucleotides: 3. The CDR3 is CAIRTSGRVDEQFF. The CDR3 DNA is TGTGCCATCAGGACTAGCGGGAGGGTTGATGAGCAGTTCTTC.

This clonotype has more than one count but fewer than ten. The chain joins TRBV29-1 to TRBJ1-2; unclear D gene. The CDR3 is made up of 13 amino acids. The V end lost 3 bases, the J end lost 2 bases, and 10 bases lay between the germline ends. Germline-derived CDR1 and CDR2 are SQVTM and ANQGSEA. The CDR3 bases are TGCAGCGTTGAGAGGCCGGACAACTATGGCTACACCTTC. This sequence encodes CSVERPDNYGYTF.

The table lists this clonotype with a few counts. This rearrangement joins TRBV12-3 or TRBV12-4 to TRBJ2-7; perhaps TRBD2 as D (6 bases). The CDR3 covers 13 residues. Trimming shortened V by 6 bases and J by 5 bases, and 14 bases separated the two germline ends. CDR3 nucleotide sequence: TGTGCCAGCAGCGCCGGGGGTCGGGACGAGCAGTACTTC. This translates into CASSAGGRDEQYF.

A few counts support this clonotype. V is TRBV12-3 or TRBV12-4 and J is TRBJ2-7, with 9 bases identical to TRBD2. CDR3 length equals 15 residues. The ends lost 0 bases at V and 6 bases at J; junction bases unmatched: 6. This CDR3 reads CASSLAHSGRGEQYF. CDR3 in DNA: TGTGCCAGCAGTTTAGCGCATAGCGGGAGAGGCGAGCAGTACTTC.

The chain employs TRBV15 and TRBJ2-7; D unclear. Per the germline V gene, CDR1 is LNHNV and CDR2 is YYDKDF (reference sequence). The CDR3 covers 14 residues. Trimming removed 0 bases at V and 2 bases at J, with 8 bases between. CDR3 DNA: TGTGCCACCAGCAGAGATTTGGGGACCTACGAGCAGTACTTC. Its protein product is CATSRDLGTYEQYF.

This clonotype was seen more than once but under ten times. V gene TRBV7-2 combines with J gene TRBJ2-3, with 8 positions matching TRBD2. This CDR3 region has 14 residues. V dropped 1 base and J dropped 6; count of bases not matched to a gene: 3. Germline-derived CDR1 and CDR2 are SGHTA and FQGNSA. CDR3 sequence reads: CASSLGGRFDTQYF. The CDR3 DNA is TGTGCCAGCAGCTTAGGCGGGAGGTTTGATACGCAGTATTTT.

This clonotype was seen at least ten times. The chain joins TRBV12-3 or TRBV12-4 to TRBJ1-2; 10 nucleotides line up with TRBD1. The CDR3 has 14 residues. Unmatched junction bases numbered 6, after V lost 6 bases and J lost 5 bases. CDR3 residues: CASRPGQGSYGYTF. The CDR3 coding sequence is TGTGCCAGCAGGCCGGGACAGGGGAGTTATGGCTACACCTTC.

This clonotype was seen ten or more times. The rearrangement joins TRBV27 to TRBJ1-2; D remains ambiguous. This CDR3 contains 13 residues. The germline gives CDR1 MNHEY, CDR2 SMNVEV (reference sequence). The V gene lost 6 bases and the J gene lost 3 bases, with 11 bases spanning the gap. The CDR3 protein is CASSQWGDYGYTF. CDR3 DNA sequence: TGTGCCAGCAGCCAGTGGGGTGACTATGGCTACACCTTC.

The chain carries TRBV20-1 and TRBJ2-5; 10 positions match TRBD2. V lost 3 bases, J lost 0 bases, and 7 bases stayed unmatched. CDR3 length: 16 residues. Germline loops: CDR1 DFQATT, CDR2 SNEGSKA (reference sequence). The CDR3 region has the DNA TGCAGTGCTAGGCTAGCGGGGGCCGGGTACCAAGAGACCCAGTACTTC. Its protein product is CSARLAGAGYQETQYF.

This clonotype was seen a handful of times. This chain links TRBV14 with TRBJ2-1; 7 bases are shared with TRBD1. The CDR3 has 19 residues. Germline V gives CDR1 SGHDN, CDR2 FVKESK. V shed 0 bases, J shed 4 bases, and the junction held 15 bases outside the gene matches. The CDR3 loop reads CASSQERWGTELPYNEQFF. CDR3 coding DNA: TGTGCCAGCAGCCAAGAAAGATGGGGGACAGAGCTCCCATACAATGAGCAGTTCTTC.

This CDR3 reads CASSEAPTGGNSPLHF. In nucleotides, the CDR3 is TGTGCCAGCAGTGAAGCTCCCACAGGGGGAAATTCACCCCTCCACTTT. The chain is built from TRBV6-1 and TRBJ1-6; 8 bases agree with TRBD1. V was clipped by 0 bases and J by 7 bases; unmatched bases: 5. The V gene's germline CDR1 is MNHNS and CDR2 SASEGT. This CDR3 comprises 16 residues.

V usage is TRBV7-2 and J usage is TRBJ2-5; 11 bases align to TRBD2. The CDR3 is made up of 16 amino acids. Unmatched junction bases numbered 8, after V lost 1 base and J lost 7 bases. CDR1 SGHTA and CDR2 FQGNSA come from the germline V gene. The CDR3 is CASSLDHSGRAGTQYF. The CDR3 coding sequence is TGTGCCAGCAGCTTAGACCATAGCGGGAGGGCCGGGACCCAGTACTTC.

V usage is TRBV24-1 and J usage is TRBJ2-3; weak D call: TRBD1 (6 bases). The CDR3 is made up of 16 amino acids. Germline V gene data show CDR1 as KGHDR and CDR2 as SFDVKD. V was trimmed by 2 bases and J by 2 bases, leaving 13 bases between them. CDR3 protein: CATSDYDRKNTDTQYF. The CDR3 DNA sequence: TGTGCCACCAGTGATTATGACAGGAAGAACACAGATACGCAGTATTTT.

V is TRBV5-6 and J is TRBJ2-5; tentatively, D is TRBD1 or TRBD2 (5 bases each). The CDR3 has 14 amino acids. Germline assignment: CDR1 SGHDT and CDR2 YYEEEE. V was shortened by 4 bases and J by 9 bases, with 19 bases between the two germline ends. CDR3 DNA sequence: TGTGCCAGCAGCCAACGGGACGCAGGAAGGGCCCAGTACTTC. Protein sequence: CASSQRDAGRAQYF.

This clonotype was seen only a few times. The rearrangement uses TRBV5-1 and TRBJ2-1; 9 bases line up with TRBD1. The CDR3 runs 15 residues. The junction had 7 bases not matched to a gene; V was cut back by 1 base and J by 8 bases. Germline CDR1 is SGHRS and CDR2 is YFSETQ. For the CDR3, the DNA is TGCGCCAGCAGCTTGCGGACAGGGGTCTGGGATGAGCAGTTCTTC. It encodes CASSLRTGVWDEQFF.

This rearrangement joins TRBV11-2 to TRBJ2-3; D call uncertain. The V and J ends lost 0 bases and 6 bases respectively, with 7 bases between them. CDR3 length: 13 residues. CDR1 is SGHAT and CDR2 is FQNNGV in the germline V gene. CDR3 residues: CASSLEAGDTQYF. CDR3 coding DNA: TGTGCCAGCAGCTTAGAGGCCGGGGATACGCAGTATTTT.

This clonotype was detected only a few times. The CDR3 region is CASSPGTSGVGDEQYF. As DNA, the CDR3 is TGCGCCAGCAGCCCGGGGACTAGCGGGGTAGGCGACGAGCAGTACTTC. This chain joins TRBV5-1 and TRBJ2-7; 13 nucleotides align to TRBD2. V trimming: 4 bases; J trimming: 5 bases; junction bases outside the gene matches: 9. This CDR3 contains 16 residues. Looked up from germline, CDR1 is SGHRS and CDR2 is YFSETQ.

This clonotype has more than one count but fewer than ten. The V and J genes are TRBV5-1 and TRBJ1-2, with D unclear. This CDR3 region has 12 residues. V was shortened by 1 base and J by 5 bases, with 6 bases between the two germline ends. Germline V CDR1 and CDR2: SGHRS, YFSETQ. CDR3 region: CASSLYTYGYTF. As DNA, the CDR3 is TGCGCCAGCAGCTTGTACACGTATGGCTACACCTTC.